The 21 T cell receptor beta chains listed next were all sequenced from one sample in a study of T cells in localized non-small cell lung cancer. The repertoire was sequenced with immunoSEQ multiplex PCR; TCRdb's copy has only in-frame clones and lacks some. Of some 71,000 clones in the sample, 84% were seen once. The sample was peripheral blood, taken before any cancer treatment. These receptors came from a female donor at least 60 years old with stage I lung adenocarcinoma.

The genes are TRBV11-2 and TRBJ2-7; 10 nucleotides line up with TRBD2. This CDR3 is 17 amino acids long. Germline CDR1 is SGHAT and CDR2 is FQNNGV. Germline trimming cut 5 bases from V and 0 bases from J; bases unmatched to any gene: 10. The CDR3 spells CASSTRLAGFDSYEQYF. The CDR3 DNA sequence: TGTGCCAGCAGCACCCGACTAGCGGGTTTTGACTCCTACGAGCAGTACTTC.

The genes are TRBV6-1 and TRBJ2-7; 8 nucleotides line up with TRBD1. Germline lookup yields CDR1 MNHNS and CDR2 SASEGT. The CDR3 spans 15 residues. The J segment lost 2 bases and the V segment lost 6 bases, leaving 9 bases of the junction unmatched. The CDR3 here is CASRSRTGLTYEQYF. The DNA for the CDR3 is TGTGCCAGCAGGTCAAGGACAGGGCTTACCTACGAGCAGTACTTC.

This chain uses TRBV6-6 with TRBJ2-7, with 9 bases identical to TRBD1. Germline CDR1 MNHNY, CDR2 SVGAGI (reference sequence). The CDR3 runs 15 residues. The junction had 12 bases not matched to a gene; V was cut back by 6 bases and J by 6 bases. CDR3 coding DNA: TGTGCCAGCAGGTATACAGGGGGCTTCATGGGCGAGCAGTACTTC. It translates to CASRYTGGFMGEQYF.

J is TRBJ2-5 and V is TRBV4-1; 8 bases are a match to TRBD1. The V gene end was trimmed by 1 base and the J gene end by 7 bases; junction bases not matched to a gene: 8. CDR3 size: 15 residues. Germline-derived CDR1 and CDR2 are MGHRA and YSYEKL. The CDR3 DNA reads TGCGCCAGCAGCCAAGGCGACAGGGGAAAAGGGACCCAGTACTTC. Translation: CASSQGDRGKGTQYF.

The gene calls are TRBV7-2 and TRBJ2-5; D unresolved. The CDR3 runs to 11 residues. CDR1 and CDR2 from the germline V gene are SGHTA and FQGNSA. V dropped 3 bases and J dropped 5 bases, with 4 bases sitting between them. Here the CDR3 reads CASSFVETQYF. The CDR3 DNA follows: TGTGCCAGCAGCTTTGTCGAGACCCAGTACTTC.

The DNA for the CDR3 is TGTGCCACCAGGGTGGGGGGCAGGCATGAGCAGTTCTTC. Protein product: CATRVGGRHEQFF. The chain couples TRBV15 to TRBJ2-1; either TRBD1 or TRBD2 may fit D (6 bases each). The CDR3 spans 13 residues. From germline, CDR1 is LNHNV and CDR2 YYDKDF (reference sequence). The ends were cut back, 6 bases at V and 8 bases at J, with 14 bases in the middle.

On this clone: Sequence at one end of the junction differs from germline and may be a read error. The CDR3 nucleotides are TGTGCTAGCAGCCCCTTCAGTGGCGCCACAGATACGCAGTATTTT. It translates to CASSPFSGATDTQYF. The gene calls are TRBV7-7 and TRBJ2-3, with D unresolved. Germline V lookup: CDR1 SSHAT, CDR2 FNYEAQ (reference sequence). The CDR3 length is 15 residues.

The chain recombines TRBV7-6 with TRBJ2-2; maybe TRBD2 (5 bases). CDR1 SGHVS and CDR2 FNYEAQ come from the germline V gene. The CDR3 is 14 residues long. V was clipped by 0 bases and J by 5 bases, with 7 bases between them. CDR3 in DNA: TGTGCCAGCAGCTTAGCGAGGACTACCGGGGAGCTGTTTTTT. It encodes CASSLARTTGELFF. The entire variable domain, with the rest obtained from reference TRBV7-6 and TRBJ2-2, is as follows: GAGVSQSPRYKVTKRGQDVALRCDPISGHVSLYWYRQALGQGPEFLTYFNYEAQQDKSGLPNDRFSAERPEGSISTLTIQRTEQRDSAMYRCASSLARTTGELFFGEGSRLTVL.

This chain links TRBV11-2 with TRBJ1-3; tentative D call: TRBD1 (5 bases). The CDR3 has 16 residues. Trimming stripped 1 base from V and 4 bases from J, with 14 bases between. Germline V CDR1 and CDR2: SGHAT, FQNNGV. In DNA, the CDR3 is TGTGCCAGCAGCTTAGGGGGGAAGCCCTCCGGAAACACCATATATTTT. Protein: CASSLGGKPSGNTIYF.

This chain uses TRBV27 with TRBJ1-5, with 10 positions matching TRBD1. The germline V gene encodes CDR1 MNHEY and CDR2 SMNVEV (reference sequence). This CDR3 has 17 residues. V was pared by 5 bases and J by 0 bases, with 7 bases of the junction left unmatched. Here the CDR3 DNA reads TGTGCCAGCAGTCCTGGGACAGGGGACGTTAGCAATCAGCCCCAGCATTTT. Its translation is CASSPGTGDVSNQPQHF.

The chain recombines TRBV27 with TRBJ2-4; D remains ambiguous. This CDR3 is built from 16 residues. Germline V gene sequence: CDR1 MNHEY, CDR2 SMNVEV (reference sequence). V was cut by 1 base and J by 0 bases, with 10 bases left in between. For the CDR3, the DNA is TGTGCCAGCAGTTTATTCTGGCAACAAGCCAAAAACATTCAGTACTTC. This translates into CASSLFWQQAKNIQYF.

In this sample, this clone turned up a few times. The chain has TRBV7-2 and TRBJ1-1; unclear D gene. Trimming shortened V by 4 bases and J by 9 bases, and 15 bases separated the two germline ends. Germline values: CDR1 SGHTA, CDR2 FQGNSA. The CDR3 covers 13 residues. This CDR3 is CASSYTNPPQAFF. CDR3 sequence (DNA): TGTGCCAGCAGCTACACCAACCCCCCCCAAGCTTTCTTT.

The V call is TRBV30, the J call TRBJ2-1; D unresolved. V lost 3 bases, J lost 4 bases, and 7 bases lay in between. Germline values: CDR1 GTSNPN, CDR2 SVGIG (reference sequence). This CDR3 has 12 residues. The CDR3 sequence: CAWSRQYNEQFF. CDR3 nucleotides: TGTGCCTGGAGCCGGCAGTACAATGAGCAGTTCTTC.

The count of this clone is one. This rearrangement joins TRBV11-1 to TRBJ2-7; D may be TRBD1 (6 bases). V was pared by 4 bases and J by 3 bases, with 10 bases between. Germline assignment: CDR1 SGHAT and CDR2 FQDESV (reference sequence). This CDR3 comprises 13 residues. The CDR3 loop reads CASSSGQFYEQYF. CDR3 bases: TGTGCCAGCAGCTCAGGACAGTTCTACGAGCAGTACTTC. The whole variable domain, filled in from reference TRBV11-1 and TRBJ2-7, reads EAEVAQSPRYKITEKSQAVAFWCDPISGHATLYWYRQILGQGPELLVQFQDESVVDDSQLPKDRFSAERLKGVDSTLKIQPAELGDSAMYLCASSSGQFYEQYFGPGTRLTVT.

The V and J genes are TRBV25-1 and TRBJ2-1; D might be TRBD1 or TRBD2, each matching 5 bases. V dropped 4 bases and J dropped 4 bases, with 14 bases sitting between them. This CDR3 is built from 15 residues. CDR1 and CDR2 (germline): MGHDK, SYGVNS. The CDR3 sequence is CASSAPRGTYNEQFF. CDR3 sequence (DNA): TGTGCCAGCAGTGCCCCCCGGGGCACTTACAATGAGCAGTTCTTC.

The chain is built from TRBV2 and TRBJ2-3, with 8 bases matching TRBD1. CDR1 is SNHLY and CDR2 is FYNNEI in the germline V gene. The CDR3 spans 14 residues. The J segment lost 2 bases and the V segment lost 6 bases, leaving 4 bases of the junction unmatched. Here the CDR3 DNA reads TGTGCCAGCAGCAGGGGGCCCCTCACAGATACGCAGTATTTT. Its protein is CASSRGPLTDTQYF.

J is TRBJ1-1 and V is TRBV5-6; TRBD1 matches at 7 bases. This CDR3 spans 13 amino acids. Germline loops: CDR1 SGHDT, CDR2 YYEEEE. The trim removed 4 bases at V and 11 bases at J, leaving 11 bases unmatched. The CDR3 nucleotides are TGTGCCAGCAGCGAGAGACAGGGCGGGAGGGCTTTCTTT. Translating gives CASSERQGGRAFF.

The chain uses TRBV9 and TRBJ2-5, with 7 positions matching TRBD1. The CDR3 extends over 15 amino acids. With V trimmed by 0 bases and J by 4 bases, 6 bases remained unmatched. Germline V gene sequence: CDR1 SGDLS, CDR2 YYNGEE. The CDR3 DNA is TGTGCCAGCAGCGTAGGCGTCAGGGGGAGAGAGACCCAGTACTTC. Protein product: CASSVGVRGRETQYF. Full variable domain (outside the CDR3, taken from reference TRBV9 and TRBJ2-5): DSGVTQTPKHLITATGQRVTLRCSPRSGDLSVYWYQQSLDQGLQFLIQYYNGEERAKGNILERFSAQQFPDLHSELNLSSLELGDSALYFCASSVGVRGRETQYFGPGTRLLVL.

This clone was detected only once. The chain recombines TRBV6-1 with TRBJ2-2; tentative D call: TRBD1 (5 bases). Trimming took off 4 bases at V and 5 bases at J, with 14 bases between the two ends. The CDR3 totals 15 residues. CDR1 is MNHNS and CDR2 is SASEGT in the germline V gene. The CDR3: CASSVSGFGTGELFF. The CDR3 DNA sequence: TGTGCCAGCAGTGTATCAGGGTTTGGTACCGGGGAGCTGTTTTTT.

The gene calls are TRBV6-1 and TRBJ2-7; no clear D. The V and J ends lost 0 bases and 2 bases respectively, with 8 bases between them. The CDR3 has 14 residues. CDR1 MNHNS and CDR2 SASEGT come from the germline V gene. The CDR3 spells CASSEARPAYEQYF. For the CDR3, the DNA is TGTGCCAGCAGTGAAGCGAGACCCGCCTACGAGCAGTACTTC.

The V gene is TRBV15, the J gene TRBJ1-4; TRBD1 aligns across 9 bases. From germline, CDR1 is LNHNV and CDR2 YYDKDF (reference sequence). The CDR3 consists of 20 residues. After removal of 3 bases from V and 4 bases from J, the junction contained 18 bases not matched to a gene. CDR3 sequence reads: CATSSGGRPAGTGSNEKLFF. In DNA form, the CDR3 reads TGTGCCACCAGCAGTGGGGGAAGGCCAGCCGGGACAGGGAGTAATGAAAAACTGTTTTTT. Full variable domain (remainder filled in from reference TRBV15 and TRBJ1-4): DAMVIQNPRYQVTQFGKPVTLSCSQTLNHNVMYWYQQKSSQAPKLLFHYYDKDFNNEADTPDNFQSRRPNTSFCFLDIRSPGLGDTAMYLCATSSGGRPAGTGSNEKLFFGSGTQLSVL.